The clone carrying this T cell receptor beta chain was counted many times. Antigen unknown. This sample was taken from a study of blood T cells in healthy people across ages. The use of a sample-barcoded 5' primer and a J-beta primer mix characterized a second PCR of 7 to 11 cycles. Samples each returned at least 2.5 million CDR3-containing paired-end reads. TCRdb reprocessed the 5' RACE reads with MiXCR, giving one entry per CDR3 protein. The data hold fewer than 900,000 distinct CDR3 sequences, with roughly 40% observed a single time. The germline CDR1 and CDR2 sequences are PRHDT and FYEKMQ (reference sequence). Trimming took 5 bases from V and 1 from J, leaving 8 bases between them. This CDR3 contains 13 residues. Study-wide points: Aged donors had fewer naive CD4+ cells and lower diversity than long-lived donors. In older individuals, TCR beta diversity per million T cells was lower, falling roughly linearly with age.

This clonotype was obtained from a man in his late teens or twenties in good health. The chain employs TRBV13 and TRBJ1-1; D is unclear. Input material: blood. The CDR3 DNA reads TGTGCCAGCAGCCCCGTTTCGAACACTGAAGCTTTCTTT. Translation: CASSPVSNTEAFF.